The next 21 T cell receptor beta chains were all read from a single sample in a study of T cell responses to AZD1222 COVID-19 vaccine. The protocol was immunoSEQ multiplex PCR, while the TCRdb copy is restricted to in-frame clones and leaves out a portion. The sample contains more than 70,000 clones, 70% to 90% of which appear only once. The source material was peripheral blood, sampled on day 0 of AZD1222 vaccination. The receptors originated from an adult in good health.

CDR3 amino acids: CASSQDLAWMGNEQYF. The CDR3 nucleotides read TGTGCCAGCAGCCAAGATCTGGCGTGGATGGGGAACGAGCAGTACTTC. This rearrangement joins TRBV3-1 (or the pseudogene TRBV3-2) to TRBJ2-7; D gene ambiguous. V was shortened by 0 bases and J by 5 bases, with 17 bases between the two germline ends. Germline V gene data show CDR1 as LGHDT and CDR2 as YNNKEL (reference sequence). The CDR3 spans 16 residues.

The V and J genes are TRBV2 and TRBJ2-3; D may correspond to TRBD1 or TRBD2 (5 bases each). The CDR3 extends over 14 amino acids. Trimming shortened V by 4 bases and J by 1 base, and 9 bases separated the two germline ends. Germline assignment: CDR1 SNHLY and CDR2 FYNNEI. CDR3 sequence reads: CASSALGGTDTQYF. CDR3 sequence (DNA): TGTGCCAGCAGTGCCCTGGGGGGCACAGATACGCAGTATTTT.

This chain joins TRBV6-2 or TRBV6-3 and TRBJ2-1, with unresolved D. With 2 bases removed from V and 6 bases from J, the gap between germline ends came to 20 bases. CDR1 is MNHEY and CDR2 is SVGEGT in the germline V gene. The CDR3 has 17 residues. Here the CDR3 DNA reads TGTGCCAGCAGTTACGGTGTGGGTGTACATATAGGCAATGAGCAGTTCTTC. It is translated as CASSYGVGVHIGNEQFF.

The chain employs TRBV19 and TRBJ1-1, with a weak D call TRBD1 (5 bases). Germline V gene sequence: CDR1 LNHDA, CDR2 SQIVND (reference sequence). V lost 5 bases and J 5 bases, leaving 15 bases between the germline ends. CDR3 size: 14 residues. Here the CDR3 DNA reads TGTGCCAGTAGTCCCAAACAGGTGAGGACTGAAGCTTTCTTT. It encodes CASSPKQVRTEAFF.

The chain combines TRBV4-1 with TRBJ1-2; a weak D match, TRBD1 (5 bases). V was pared by 3 bases and J by 3 bases, with 14 bases between. The CDR3 is made up of 15 amino acids. Looked up from germline, CDR1 is MGHRA and CDR2 is YSYEKL. CDR3 in DNA: TGCGCCAGCAGCCATGCCCGGGGGAGCCACTATGGCTACACCTTC. It encodes CASSHARGSHYGYTF.

This clone has only a few counts. The rearrangement joins TRBV2 to TRBJ1-5, with D unresolved. Trimming stripped 2 bases from V and 6 bases from J, with 11 bases between. Germline V gene lookup returns CDR1 SNHLY and CDR2 FYNNEI. The CDR3 extends over 14 amino acids. CDR3 DNA: TGTGCCAGCAGTGAAAGTGCGAGCCTTCAGCCCCAGCATTTT. Translating gives CASSESASLQPQHF.

V usage is TRBV3-1 (or the pseudogene TRBV3-2) and J usage is TRBJ1-1; D is undetermined. The V end was cut by 6 bases, the J end by 3 bases, with 8 bases between. CDR3 size: 12 residues. The germline V gene has CDR1 LGHDT and CDR2 YNNKEL (reference sequence). CDR3 protein: CASSSMDTEAFF. CDR3 in DNA: TGTGCCAGCAGTTCAATGGACACTGAAGCTTTCTTT.

V and J are TRBV20-1 and TRBJ1-6; the D gene is possibly TRBD1 (5 bases). V dropped 3 bases and J dropped 4 bases, with 13 bases sitting between them. CDR1 and CDR2 from the germline V gene are DFQATT and SNEGSKA (reference sequence). This CDR3 is 15 amino acids long. CDR3 loop: CSASSTTDYNSPLHF. For the CDR3, the DNA is TGCAGTGCTAGTAGTACGACAGATTATAATTCACCCCTCCACTTT.

The genes are TRBV2 and TRBJ2-4; maybe TRBD2 (5 bases). Trimming removed 1 base at V and 9 bases at J, with 10 bases between. Germline values: CDR1 SNHLY, CDR2 FYNNEI. This CDR3 comprises 13 residues. The CDR3 DNA sequence: TGTGCCAGCAGTGAAGGACCCGGAGGCATTCAGTACTTC. Amino acid sequence: CASSEGPGGIQYF.

This clone was picked up one time. This chain connects TRBV7-9 to TRBJ1-4, with 9 bases identical to TRBD1. Trimming at V came to 4 bases and at J to 3 bases, leaving 6 bases not matched to a gene. The germline V gene has CDR1 SEHNR and CDR2 FQNEAQ (reference sequence). The CDR3 totals 16 residues. The CDR3 sequence is CASSSGTGLANEKLFF. In DNA, the CDR3 is TGTGCCAGCAGCTCCGGGACAGGGCTCGCTAATGAAAAACTGTTTTTT.

The chain combines TRBV4-3 with TRBJ1-2; D is unresolved. V lost 0 bases and J 7 bases, leaving 15 bases between the germline ends. The CDR3 is 15 amino acids. Germline V gene data show CDR1 as LGHNA and CDR2 as YSLEER. CDR3 amino acids: CASSQDSREGLGYTF. The CDR3 region has the DNA TGCGCCAGCAGCCAAGATTCTAGGGAAGGTCTTGGCTACACCTTC.

The chain carries TRBV9 and TRBJ1-5; D gene ambiguous. Germline CDR1 is SGDLS and CDR2 is YYNGEE. V shed 4 bases and J shed 3 bases, with 8 bases lying between them. The CDR3 length is 13 residues. CDR3 DNA: TGTGCCAGCAGCACGAGGACCAATCAGCCCCAGCATTTT. Amino acid sequence: CASSTRTNQPQHF.

This clone was observed once. This rearrangement joins TRBV19 to TRBJ1-5; D remains unclear. Trimming stripped 0 bases from V and 6 bases from J, with 6 bases between. CDR1 is LNHDA and CDR2 is SQIVND in the germline V gene (reference sequence). The CDR3 loop spans 13 amino acids. CDR3: CASSIDLFQPQHF. The CDR3 region has the DNA TGTGCCAGTAGTATAGATCTATTTCAGCCCCAGCATTTT.

This sequence joins TRBV5-5 and TRBJ2-7; D remains unclear. The CDR3 covers 12 residues. CDR1 SGHKS and CDR2 YYEKEE come from the germline V gene (reference sequence). Deletions cut 4 bases from V and 5 bases from J, with 10 bases between. The CDR3 protein is CASSHSGNEQYF. CDR3 nucleotides: TGTGCCAGCAGCCACTCGGGCAACGAGCAGTACTTC.

The chain uses TRBV7-2 and TRBJ1-6; D is ambiguous. The CDR3 is made up of 14 amino acids. The V gene lost 4 bases and the J gene lost 8 bases, with 12 bases spanning the gap. In germline, CDR1 is SGHTA, CDR2 FQGNSA. The DNA of the CDR3 is TGTGCCAGCAGCTCGACTGGCAGCTATTCACCCCTCCACTTT. As protein: CASSSTGSYSPLHF.

This clone has more than one count but fewer than ten. The rearrangement joins TRBV19 to TRBJ2-1; 11 bases match TRBD2. The CDR3 covers 16 residues. Germline V gene sequence: CDR1 LNHDA, CDR2 SQIVND (reference sequence). V trimming: 5 bases; J trimming: 8 bases; junction bases outside the gene matches: 11. The CDR3 DNA follows: TGTGCCAGTAGTCCGACCACTAGCGGGAGTGCCCATGAGCAGTTCTTC. Translation gives CASSPTTSGSAHEQFF.

V gene TRBV3-1 (or the pseudogene TRBV3-2) combines with J gene TRBJ2-1; 14 nucleotides match TRBD2. The CDR3 covers 18 residues. Germline V gene sequence: CDR1 LGHDT, CDR2 YNNKEL (reference sequence). With 5 bases clipped from V and 8 bases from J, the junction kept 14 bases outside the gene matches. CDR3 nucleotides: TGTGCCAGCAGCTTGGGACTAGCGGGAGAGGAGGGTTTCTATGAGCAGTTCTTC. Amino acid sequence: CASSLGLAGEEGFYEQFF.

The chain couples TRBV3-1 (or the pseudogene TRBV3-2) to TRBJ2-3; TRBD1 agrees at 8 bases. The CDR3 extends over 14 amino acids. After removal of 0 bases from V and 4 bases from J, the junction contained 0 bases not matched to a gene. Looked up from germline, CDR1 is LGHDT and CDR2 is YNNKEL (reference sequence). The CDR3 loop is CASSQETGADTQYF. Written as DNA, the CDR3 is TGTGCCAGCAGCCAAGAGACAGGGGCAGATACGCAGTATTTT.

This clone came up once. The chain recombines TRBV19 with TRBJ1-1; D gene uncertain. The CDR3 is made up of 13 amino acids. Looked up from germline, CDR1 is LNHDA and CDR2 is SQIVND (reference sequence). The V end was cut by 7 bases, the J end by 3 bases, with 12 bases between. CDR3 in DNA: TGTGCCAGTAAGATACAACTCCACACTGAAGCTTTCTTT. Translating it yields CASKIQLHTEAFF.

V gene TRBV19 combines with J gene TRBJ1-4, with unresolved D. Germline assignment: CDR1 LNHDA and CDR2 SQIVND (reference sequence). V dropped 3 bases and J dropped 0 bases, with 8 bases sitting between them. The CDR3 contains 15 residues. CDR3 residues: CASSMGRTTNEKLFF. CDR3 nucleotides: TGTGCCAGTAGTATGGGCCGAACAACTAATGAAAAACTGTTTTTT.

The chain uses TRBV11-2 and TRBJ2-2, with 7 bases aligning to TRBD2. Losses at the gene ends were 7 bases for V and 1 base for J; bases not matched to a gene: 6. The CDR3 totals 15 residues. Germline V CDR1 and CDR2: SGHAT, FQNNGV. CDR3 region: CASKRRGMNTGELFF. CDR3 DNA sequence: TGTGCCAGCAAAAGGCGGGGGATGAACACCGGGGAGCTGTTTTTT.